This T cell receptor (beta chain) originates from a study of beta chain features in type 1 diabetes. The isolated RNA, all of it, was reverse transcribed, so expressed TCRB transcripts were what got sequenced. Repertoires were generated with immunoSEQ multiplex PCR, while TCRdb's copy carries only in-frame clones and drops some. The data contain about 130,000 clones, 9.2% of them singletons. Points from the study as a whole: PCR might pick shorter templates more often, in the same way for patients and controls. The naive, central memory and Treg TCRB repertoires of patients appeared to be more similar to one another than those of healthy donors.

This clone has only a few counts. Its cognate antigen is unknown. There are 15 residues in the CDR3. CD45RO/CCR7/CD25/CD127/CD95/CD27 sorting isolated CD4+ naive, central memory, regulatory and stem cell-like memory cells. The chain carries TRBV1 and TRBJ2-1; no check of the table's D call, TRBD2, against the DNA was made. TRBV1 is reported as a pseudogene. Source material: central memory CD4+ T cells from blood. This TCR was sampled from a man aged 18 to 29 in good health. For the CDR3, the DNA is TGCACCAGCAGCCCTCGGGGGGGCCATTACAATGAGCAGTTCTTC. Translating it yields CTSSPRGGHYNEQFF.